This T cell receptor (beta chain) stems from a study of high-grade serous ovarian cancer treatment subgroups. The CDR3 covers 16 residues. Trimming removed 2 bases at V and 7 bases at J, with 18 bases between. Germline CDR1 reads SGHTA; CDR2 reads FQGTGA. Data came from immunoSEQ multiplex PCR; TCRdb stores just in-frame clones and leaves some out. The sample records fewer than 9,500 clones, roughly 60% being singletons. This clone was seen only a few times. The tumor samples were collected prior to definitive surgery or chemotherapy. The sample taken for sequencing was tumor tissue. This clonotype originated in a human donor with high-grade serous ovarian cancer. The V call is TRBV7-3, the J call TRBJ2-1; D not resolved. The CDR3 loop reads CASSLSGQAAGNEQFF. As DNA, the CDR3 is TGTGCCAGCAGCTTATCTGGGCAGGCGGCCGGGAATGAGCAGTTCTTC. The whole variable domain, filled in from reference TRBV7-3 and TRBJ2-1, reads GAGVSQTPSNKVTEKGKYVELRCDPISGHTALYWYRQSLGQGPEFLIYFQGTGAADDSGLPNDRFFAVRPEGSVSTLKIQRTERGDSAVYLCASSLSGQAAGNEQFFGPGTRLTVL.